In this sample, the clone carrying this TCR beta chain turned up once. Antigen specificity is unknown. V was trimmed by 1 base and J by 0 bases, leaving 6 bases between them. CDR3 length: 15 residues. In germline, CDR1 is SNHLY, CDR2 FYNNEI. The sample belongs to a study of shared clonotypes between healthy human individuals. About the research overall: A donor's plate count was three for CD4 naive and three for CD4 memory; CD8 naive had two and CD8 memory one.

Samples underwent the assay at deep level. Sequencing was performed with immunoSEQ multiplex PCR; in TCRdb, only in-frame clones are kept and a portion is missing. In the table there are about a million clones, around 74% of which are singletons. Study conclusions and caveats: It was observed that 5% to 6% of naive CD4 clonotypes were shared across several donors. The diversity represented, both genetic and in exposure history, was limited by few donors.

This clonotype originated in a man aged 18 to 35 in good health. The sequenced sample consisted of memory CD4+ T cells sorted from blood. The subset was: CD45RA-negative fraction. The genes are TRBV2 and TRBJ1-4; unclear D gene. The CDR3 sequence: CASSEVEATNEKLFF. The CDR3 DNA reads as TGTGCCAGCAGTGAAGTGGAGGCAACTAATGAAAAACTGTTTTTT.